This T cell receptor beta chain was observed in a study of cytomegalovirus exposure and HLA in healthy donors. About the research overall: Later analysis reported that the 120 validation repertoires shared the platform of the roughly 700 first-cohort repertoires.

Note on this clone: Its specificity is not known.

General study results and limits: Whilst most TCR sequences proved rare, a subset of public TCRs occurred across many donors.

Assay: immunoSEQ multiplex PCR; the TCRdb copy retains only in-frame clones and omits some. The sample holds roughly 240,000 clones, around nine tenths seen once. The ends were cut back, 4 bases at V and 3 bases at J, with 9 bases in the middle. In germline, CDR1 is LNHNV, CDR2 YYDKDF (reference sequence). CDR3 length: 13 residues. Sequenced material: PBMCs. The TCR originated in a young man in good health and CMV-seronegative. V gene TRBV15 combines with J gene TRBJ2-5, with TRBD1 as a possible D gene (5 bases). In DNA, the CDR3 is TGTGCCACCAGCACAGGGCCCGAAGAGACCCAGTACTTC. It codes for CATSTGPEETQYF.